This TCR beta chain was observed in a study of shared clonotypes between healthy human individuals. The wider study: A couple of women and a few men aged 18 to 49 served as donors.

Study-level points and caveats: What limited the represented genetic and exposure-history diversity was the small number of donors.

V dropped 3 bases and J dropped 6 bases, with 12 bases sitting between them. The CDR3 has 14 amino acids. Germline lookup yields CDR1 MDHEN and CDR2 SYDVKM. Deep-level settings were used for running the assay. Replicate PCRs run on unsorted PBMC used roughly 0.3 ug DNA, which was approximately 29,000 T cell genomes. Using immunoSEQ multiplex PCR, the repertoire was profiled, and TCRdb retains in-frame clones only, with some absent. The sample records about 510,000 clones, 79% being singletons. In its sample, this clone was seen a few times. Its antigen is still unknown. The TCR originated in a woman in her thirties or forties in good health. Some clones in this sample may be carry-over from other donors' samples. Sequencing was performed on PBMCs. The V and J genes are TRBV28 and TRBJ2-4, with D unresolved. The CDR3 loop is CASSLGSTRNIQYF. The CDR3 DNA reads as TGTGCCAGCAGTTTGGGTAGCACGCGAAACATTCAGTACTTC.